A single sample gave rise to the 28 T cell receptor beta chains below, sequenced in a study of CD8+CD57+ T cells in acquired aplastic anemia. Genomic DNA was employed as the template in profiling TCR beta VDJ and CDR3. MiXCR, run by TCRdb on the reads, gives a single entry per CDR3 protein. The data show approximately 130,000 distinct CDR3 sequences, with approximately 61% seen just once and under 35% held by the top ten. Previously, flow cytometry had revealed CD8+CD57+ cell expansion in the patients chosen for sequencing. The material sequenced was sorted CD4+, CD8+, or CD8+CD57+ T cells (not recorded which) from PBMCs. The receptors shown here come from a human donor with aplastic anemia.

This chain uses TRBV12-3 or TRBV12-4 with TRBJ2-2; D gene unclear. Trimming removed 3 bases from V and 0 bases from J, with 8 bases in between. CDR3 length: 15 amino acids. The CDR3 protein is CASSLRQTNTGELFF. Here the CDR3 DNA reads TGTGCCAGCAGTTTGAGGCAGACGAACACCGGGGAGCTGTTTTTT.

The chain has TRBV20-1 and TRBJ1-2; D is uncertain. CDR1 and CDR2 (germline): DFQATT, SNEGSKA (reference sequence). Trimming stripped 4 bases from V and 4 bases from J, with 10 bases between. There are 12 residues in the CDR3. The DNA for the CDR3 is TGCAGTGCTACCCCCGGGGTCTATGGCTACACCTTC. This sequence encodes CSATPGVYGYTF.

In this sample, this clonotype turned up many times. The chain has TRBV19 and TRBJ1-2, with D unclear. CDR3 length: 14 residues. The germline V and J ends were trimmed by 3 bases and 2 bases, with 10 bases remaining between them. Germline-derived CDR1 and CDR2 are LNHDA and SQIVND (reference sequence). The CDR3: CASSIRGRNYGYTF. CDR3 bases: TGTGCCAGTAGTATCCGAGGTAGAAACTATGGCTACACCTTC. Supplemented by reference TRBV19 and TRBJ1-2, the full variable domain reads DGGITQSPKYLFRKEGQNVTLSCEQNLNHDAMYWYRQDPGQGLRLIYYSQIVNDFQKGDIAEGYSVSREKKESFPLTVTSAQKNPTAFYLCASSIRGRNYGYTFGSGTRLTVV.

The V and J genes are TRBV12-3 or TRBV12-4 and TRBJ2-7; the D is unclear. CDR3 length: 11 residues. The V end was cut by 3 bases, the J end by 5 bases, with 5 bases between. The CDR3 bases are TGTGCCAGCAGTTTGTCGGACGAGCAGTACTTC. Amino acids: CASSLSDEQYF.

The chain joins TRBV11-2 to TRBJ2-5; D is ambiguous. Germline loops: CDR1 SGHAT, CDR2 FQNNGV. The CDR3 has 14 residues. The germline V and J ends were trimmed by 3 bases and 1 base, with 9 bases remaining between them. CDR3 sequence reads: CASSFRWVQETQYF. The CDR3 DNA follows: TGTGCCAGCAGCTTTCGATGGGTCCAAGAGACCCAGTACTTC.

The chain combines TRBV19 with TRBJ2-1; TRBD2 agrees at 7 bases. The CDR3 spans 15 residues. With V trimmed by 5 bases and J by 5 bases, 9 bases remained unmatched. Germline-derived CDR1 and CDR2 are LNHDA and SQIVND (reference sequence). In nucleotides, the CDR3 is TGTGCCAGTAGTGGGGCGGGAGAGTGGCACAATGAGCAGTTCTTC. Translated, it gives CASSGAGEWHNEQFF. Using reference TRBV19 and TRBJ2-1 for the parts outside the CDR3, the full variable domain is DGGITQSPKYLFRKEGQNVTLSCEQNLNHDAMYWYRQDPGQGLRLIYYSQIVNDFQKGDIAEGYSVSREKKESFPLTVTSAQKNPTAFYLCASSGAGEWHNEQFFGPGTRLTVL.

This clonotype was seen a few times. The chain employs TRBV20-1 and TRBJ1-5; D might be TRBD1 (5 bases). This CDR3 spans 14 amino acids. CDR1 DFQATT and CDR2 SNEGSKA come from the germline V gene (reference sequence). With 3 bases removed from V and 5 bases from J, the gap between germline ends came to 14 bases. CDR3 amino acids: CSARSRQGDQPQHF. The CDR3 nucleotides are TGCAGTGCTAGGTCCCGCCAGGGTGATCAGCCCCAGCATTTT.

The chain links TRBV6-5 to TRBJ2-7; D might be TRBD1 (5 bases). The CDR3 runs 13 residues. CDR1 is MNHEY, CDR2 SVGAGI, per germline. Trimming removed 3 bases at V and 6 bases at J, with 12 bases between. CDR3 bases: TGTGCCAGCAGTTATAGTCAGGGCGGCGAGCAGTACTTC. The encoded protein is CASSYSQGGEQYF.

The chain is built from TRBV29-1 and TRBJ2-6; D not resolved. Trimming shortened V by 5 bases and J by 2 bases, and 7 bases separated the two germline ends. The CDR3 sequence is 13 residues long. Germline CDR1 is SQVTM and CDR2 is ANQGSEA. The CDR3 sequence: CSVLRTGANVLTF. The CDR3 region has the DNA TGCAGCGTTTTAAGGACTGGGGCCAACGTCCTGACTTTC.

This sequence joins TRBV2 and TRBJ2-5; D may match TRBD1 or TRBD2 (7 bases each). V lost 11 bases, J lost 0 bases, and 16 bases lay in between. The CDR3 extends over 14 amino acids. Per the germline V gene, CDR1 is SNHLY and CDR2 is FYNNEI. CDR3 nucleotides: TGTGCCCTAGGGGGCGGGGGTAACCAAGAGACCCAGTACTTC. Translating gives CALGGGGNQETQYF.

This clonotype was found a few times. The rearrangement links TRBV7-3 to TRBJ1-6, with unresolved D. V was shortened by 0 bases and J by 8 bases, with 5 bases between the two germline ends. Germline V gene sequence: CDR1 SGHTA, CDR2 FQGTGA. The length of the CDR3 is 13 residues. The CDR3 is CASSLTQDSPLHF. Written as DNA, the CDR3 is TGTGCCAGCAGCTTAACGCAGGATTCACCCCTCCACTTT. Based on the CDR3 plus reference TRBV7-3 and TRBJ1-6, the full variable domain is GAGVSQTPSNKVTEKGKYVELRCDPISGHTALYWYRQSLGQGPEFLIYFQGTGAADDSGLPNDRFFAVRPEGSVSTLKIQRTERGDSAVYLCASSLTQDSPLHFGNGTRLTVT.

The chain is built from TRBV15 and TRBJ1-1, with 7 bases matching TRBD1. The CDR3 spans 15 residues. V dropped 1 base and J dropped 6; count of bases not matched to a gene: 8. Per germline, CDR1 LNHNV and CDR2 YYDKDF (reference sequence). CDR3: CATSRVIGGAAEAFF. The CDR3 DNA reads TGTGCCACCAGCAGAGTTATAGGGGGCGCGGCTGAAGCTTTCTTT.

The chain combines TRBV29-1 with TRBJ1-2, with D unclear. The germline gives CDR1 SQVTM, CDR2 ANQGSEA. CDR3 length equals 13 residues. V lost 4 bases and J 3 bases, leaving 12 bases between the germline ends. In DNA, the CDR3 is TGCAGCGTTGCAGGAGGAGATGACTATGGCTACACCTTC. Translating gives CSVAGGDDYGYTF. Using reference TRBV29-1 and TRBJ1-2 for the parts outside the CDR3, the full variable domain is SAVISQKPSRDICQRGTSLTIQCQVDSQVTMMFWYRQQPGQSLTLIATANQGSEATYESGFVIDKFPISRPNLTFSTLTVSNMSPEDSSIYLCSVAGGDDYGYTFGSGTRLTVV.

Here the CDR3 reads CASSPKRGVVYEQYF. Written as DNA, the CDR3 is TGTGCCAGCAGCCCTAAGCGGGGCGTAGTCTACGAGCAGTACTTC. V usage is TRBV5-4 and J usage is TRBJ2-7; 7 bases are a match to TRBD2. V was clipped by 4 bases and J by 3 bases; unmatched bases: 10. This CDR3 region has 15 residues. Germline V gene sequence: CDR1 SGHNT, CDR2 YYREEE (reference sequence).

This chain uses TRBV2 with TRBJ2-1, with 9 bases fitting TRBD2. Germline trimming cut 8 bases from V and 7 bases from J; bases unmatched to any gene: 3. This CDR3 spans 12 amino acids. Germline assignment: CDR1 SNHLY and CDR2 FYNNEI. The CDR3 sequence is CASGTSGNEQFF. The CDR3 DNA is TGTGCCAGCGGAACTAGCGGGAATGAGCAGTTCTTC.

The chain carries TRBV20-1 and TRBJ2-7, with 7 bases fitting TRBD1. CDR3 length: 12 amino acids. V lost 6 bases to trimming and J lost 2 bases; unmatched junction nucleotides: 4. CDR1 is DFQATT, CDR2 SNEGSKA, per germline (reference sequence). The CDR3 nucleotides are TGCAGTGCCGGACAGGCCACCTACGAGCAGTACTTC. It encodes CSAGQATYEQYF.

The chain uses TRBV10-3 and TRBJ1-6; D is perhaps TRBD1 (5 bases). The germline gives CDR1 ENHRY, CDR2 SYGVKD. With 2 bases removed from V and 9 bases from J, the gap between germline ends came to 11 bases. The CDR3 spans 14 residues. Here the CDR3 reads CAISEVRGGSPLHF. CDR3 DNA sequence: TGTGCCATCAGTGAGGTTAGGGGCGGTTCACCCCTCCACTTT.

This clonotype was detected only once. The rearrangement joins TRBV10-3 to TRBJ2-7; D is ambiguous. Trimming stripped 4 bases from V and 2 bases from J, with 12 bases between. This CDR3 has 14 amino acids. Germline CDR1 is ENHRY and CDR2 is SYGVKD. The DNA of the CDR3 is TGTGCCATCAGTGGAGGCAGGATAACCTACGAGCAGTACTTC. This translates into CAISGGRITYEQYF.

V usage is TRBV5-1 and J usage is TRBJ2-7, with D perhaps given as TRBD1 or TRBD2 (5 bases each). The ends were cut back, 2 bases at V and 5 bases at J, with 14 bases in the middle. Germline-derived CDR1 and CDR2 are SGHRS and YFSETQ. The CDR3 spans 14 residues. The CDR3 bases are TGCGCCAGCAGCTTTCGAGGGGAAGGCCACGAGCAGTACTTC. Protein sequence: CASSFRGEGHEQYF.

The rearrangement links TRBV10-3 to TRBJ2-5; no firm D call. Germline CDR1 and CDR2: ENHRY and SYGVKD. The V and J ends lost 7 bases and 4 bases respectively, with 22 bases between them. The CDR3 length is 16 residues. The CDR3 DNA is TGTGCCATCACCCAGGATCCGGTCTCCACGGGAGAGACCCAGTACTTC. It is translated as CAITQDPVSTGETQYF.

The rearrangement uses TRBV2 and TRBJ2-7; tentative D call: TRBD1 (6 bases). The germline CDR1 and CDR2 sequences are SNHLY and FYNNEI. There are 13 residues in the CDR3. V lost 6 bases and J 8 bases, leaving 17 bases between the germline ends. The CDR3 loop is CASRGTSASQQYF. Here the CDR3 DNA reads TGTGCCAGCAGGGGGACATCCGCCTCACAGCAGTACTTC.

The chain couples TRBV12-3 or TRBV12-4 to TRBJ1-5; D gene ambiguous. The CDR3 sequence is 14 residues long. Deletions cut 3 bases from V and 5 bases from J, with 11 bases between. The CDR3: CASSFTGEHQPQHF. CDR3 in DNA: TGTGCCAGCAGTTTTACCGGGGAACATCAGCCCCAGCATTTT.

This rearrangement joins TRBV6-5 to TRBJ2-2; 7 nucleotides line up with TRBD1. The CDR3 spans 14 residues. V dropped 4 bases and J dropped 6; count of bases not matched to a gene: 5. Germline V gene sequence: CDR1 MNHEY, CDR2 SVGAGI. CDR3 coding DNA: TGTGCCAGCAGTTGGAGTGGGACAGCCGGGGAGCTGTTTTTT. It translates to CASSWSGTAGELFF.

J is TRBJ2-5 and V is TRBV2, with D perhaps TRBD1 (6 bases). From germline, CDR1 is SNHLY and CDR2 FYNNEI. This CDR3 spans 11 amino acids. V was trimmed by 1 base and J by 9 bases, leaving 6 bases between them. The CDR3 DNA follows: TGTGCCAGCAGTGAAGGGGGGCCCCAGTACTTC. It specifies CASSEGGPQYF.

The chain has TRBV4-2 and TRBJ2-5; no definite D call. Germline CDR1 and CDR2: LGHNA and YNFKEQ. V dropped 0 bases and J dropped 5 bases, with 7 bases sitting between them. CDR3 size: 13 residues. The CDR3 DNA sequence: TGTGCCAGCAGCCAAGAGAGGACGGAGACCCAGTACTTC. It codes for CASSQERTETQYF.

The chain combines TRBV6-1 with TRBJ2-7; D gene unclear. This CDR3 is 11 amino acids long. V was trimmed by 10 bases and J by 3 bases, leaving 10 bases between them. Germline-derived CDR1 and CDR2 are MNHNS and SASEGT. CDR3 nucleotides: TGTGCCATCAATAACCTCTACGAGCAGTACTTC. Amino acid sequence: CAINNLYEQYF.

This clonotype showed up just a few times. The chain carries TRBV10-3 and TRBJ1-2, with 11 bases fitting TRBD1. This CDR3 spans 16 amino acids. Germline V lookup: CDR1 ENHRY, CDR2 SYGVKD. V trimming: 0 bases; J trimming: 8 bases; junction bases outside the gene matches: 8. The CDR3 bases are TGTGCCATCAGTGAGTCAAGGACAGGGGGCCCCCAAGGCTACACCTTC. It translates to CAISESRTGGPQGYTF.

CDR3 nucleotides: TGCAGCGTGCTGACTAGCGGGAGTTACGAGCAGTACTTC. It specifies CSVLTSGSYEQYF. This chain links TRBV29-1 with TRBJ2-7, with TRBD2 matching 12 bases. Unmatched junction bases numbered 4, after V lost 6 bases and J lost 4 bases. CDR3 size: 13 residues. The germline V gene encodes CDR1 SQVTM and CDR2 ANQGSEA.